These 5 T cell receptor beta chains were sequenced from one sample in a study of blood T cell repertoires in COVID-19. Here immunoSEQ multiplex PCR was the method, and the copy in TCRdb shows in-frame clones only, minus some. The data contain approximately 300,000 clones, roughly 85% of them singletons. Sequenced: PBMCs or T cells enriched from blood (not recorded which). The receptor set was obtained from a woman aged 25 to 45 who had been exposed to COVID-19.

This chain joins TRBV5-1 and TRBJ1-2; 10 bases map to TRBD1. The CDR3 consists of 16 residues. Looked up from germline, CDR1 is SGHRS and CDR2 is YFSETQ. V shed 1 base, J shed 5 bases, and the junction held 8 bases outside the gene matches. CDR3 sequence: CASSLNGDRGYYGYTF. The CDR3 DNA reads TGCGCCAGCAGCTTGAATGGGGACAGGGGTTATTATGGCTACACCTTC. The complete variable domain, with remaining parts taken from reference TRBV5-1 and TRBJ1-2, reads KAGVTQTPRYLIKTRGQQVTLSCSPISGHRSVSWYQQTPGQGLQFLFEYFSETQRNKGNFPGRFSGRQFSNSRSEMNVSTLELGDSALYLCASSLNGDRGYYGYTFGSGTRLTVV.

In its sample, this clone was seen a few times. V usage is TRBV20-1 and J usage is TRBJ2-7; TRBD2 matches 8 bases. The germline CDR1 and CDR2 sequences are DFQATT and SNEGSKA (reference sequence). The V segment lost 3 bases and the J segment 2 bases; nucleotides outside the gene matches: 6. This CDR3 contains 14 residues. CDR3 in amino acids: CSASLTSGAYEQYF. In nucleotides, the CDR3 is TGCAGTGCTAGTTTAACTAGCGGAGCCTACGAGCAGTACTTC.

The rearrangement uses TRBV19 and TRBJ2-7, with 7 bases identical to TRBD1. CDR3 length equals 15 residues. Per germline, CDR1 LNHDA and CDR2 SQIVND (reference sequence). V dropped 3 bases and J dropped 3; count of bases not matched to a gene: 8. CDR3 sequence reads: CASSIQGTDNYEQYF. The CDR3 DNA is TGTGCCAGTAGTATTCAAGGGACAGATAACTACGAGCAGTACTTC.

This rearrangement joins TRBV19 to TRBJ2-7; the match to TRBD1 covers 7 bases. The J segment lost 2 bases and the V segment lost 4 bases, leaving 8 bases of the junction unmatched. In germline, CDR1 is LNHDA, CDR2 SQIVND (reference sequence). The CDR3 runs to 15 residues. CDR3 residues: CASSTMGQTAYEQYF. CDR3 nucleotides: TGTGCCAGTAGTACGATGGGACAGACGGCCTACGAGCAGTACTTC.

The chain has TRBV7-3 and TRBJ1-1, with TRBD1 as a possible D gene (5 bases). V lost 11 bases and J lost 4, with 17 bases in between. Germline values: CDR1 SGHTA, CDR2 FQGTGA. This CDR3 comprises 13 residues. The CDR3 DNA reads TGTGCCTCCAAGGCAGGGCCTGCCACTGAAGCTTTCTTT. This sequence encodes CASKAGPATEAFF.